A selection of T cell receptor beta chains follows, all from one sample in a study of CD8 T cells in ankylosing spondylitis. TCRdb itself ran the 5' RACE reads through MiXCR, one entry per CDR3 protein. The sample has more than 400,000 distinct CDR3 sequences; 5.3% are singletons. The sequenced sample was blood, either unsorted or a sorted T cell fraction (not recorded which). The origin of the receptors is a male donor with ankylosing spondylitis. Both conserved end residues are part of each CDR3. Each record gives: D gene, clone size, J gene, V gene, CDR3 protein, CDR3 DNA. A D gene is named only where the DNA matches it firmly. Expanded clones get a size class; other rows say once, few or many, or leave the size out.

.	many	TRBJ2-7	TRBV6-5	CASSYSMAFGYEQYF	TGTGCCAGCAGTTACTCCATGGCATTTGGCTACGAGCAGTACTTC
.	many	TRBJ2-7	TRBV20-1	CSARAHGGHEQYF	TGCAGTGCTAGAGCCCATGGTGGCCACGAGCAGTACTTC
.	many	TRBJ2-5	TRBV28	CASGRREKETQETQYF	TGTGCCAGCGGGAGACGGGAAAAAGAGACCCAAGAGACCCAGTACTTC
TRBD1	many	TRBJ1-6	TRBV5-1	CASSGGQAVDSPLHF	TGCGCCAGCAGCGGGGGACAGGCTGTGGATTCACCCCTCCACTTT
TRBD1	few	TRBJ1-5	TRBV5-5	CASSPWDRAPNQPQHF	TGTGCCAGCAGCCCGTGGGACAGGGCCCCCAATCAGCCCCAGCATTTT
.	many	TRBJ1-1	TRBV28	CASTLTGYNMNTEAFF	TGTGCCAGCACCCTGACCGGTTATAACATGAACACTGAAGCTTTCTTT
.	many	TRBJ2-4	TRBV27	CASSLAGLNIQYF	TGTGCCAGCAGTTTGGCAGGGTTGAACATTCAGTACTTC
TRBD2	many	TRBJ2-3	TRBV20-1	CSAKLAGDLGADTQYF	TGCAGTGCGAAACTAGCGGGGGACCTAGGGGCAGATACGCAGTATTTT
TRBD1	many	TRBJ1-2	TRBV12-3/TRBV12-4	CASSPGTGGEVYGYTF	TGTGCCAGCAGTCCCGGGACAGGGGGCGAGGTCTATGGCTACACCTTC
.	many	TRBJ1-2	TRBV7-2	CASSFYLTGNYGYTF	TGTGCCAGCAGTTTTTACTTAACAGGGAACTATGGCTACACCTTC
.	few	TRBJ2-7	TRBV28	CASSRSGPYEQYF	TGTGCCAGCAGTCGGTCAGGGCCCTACGAGCAGTACTTC
.	many	TRBJ1-5	TRBV6-6	CASTFGGNQPQHF	TGTGCCAGCACGTTCGGTGGGAATCAGCCCCAGCATTTT
.	many	TRBJ2-5	TRBV6-5	CASSYWERSRGTQYF	TGTGCCAGCAGTTACTGGGAAAGGTCGAGAGGGACCCAGTACTTC
.	few	TRBJ2-7	TRBV7-9	CASSLGAGWFEQYF	TGTGCCAGCAGCTTAGGGGCAGGGTGGTTCGAGCAGTACTTC
.	.	TRBJ1-5	TRBV28	CASSKNQPQHF	TGTGCCAGCAGTAAGAATCAGCCCCAGCATTTT
TRBD1	many	TRBJ2-7	TRBV6-2/TRBV6-3	CASSYGPGQGAREQYF	TGTGCCAGCAGTTACGGACCCGGACAGGGGGCCCGCGAGCAGTACTTC
TRBD1	many	TRBJ1-2	TRBV9	CASSHFRTGGNYGYTF	TGTGCCAGCAGCCATTTCCGGACAGGGGGCAACTATGGCTACACCTTC
TRBD1	many	TRBJ1-5	TRBV29-1	CSVRDRGRNQPQHF	TGCAGCGTCCGGGACAGGGGCCGCAATCAGCCCCAGCATTTT
.	many	TRBJ2-1	TRBV20-1	CSANPYSYNEQFF	TGCAGTGCTAACCCTTACTCCTACAATGAGCAGTTCTTC
TRBD2	many	TRBJ2-7	TRBV12-3/TRBV12-4	CASRTSGSGYEQYF	TGTGCCAGCAGAACTAGCGGGAGTGGGTACGAGCAGTACTTC
.	.	TRBJ1-3	TRBV9	CASSATGRDFGNTIYF	TGTGCCAGCAGCGCCACCGGGAGAGATTTTGGAAACACCATATATTTT
.	many	TRBJ2-5	TRBV10-3	CAITADPLGETQYF	TGTGCCATCACCGCGGACCCACTCGGAGAGACCCAGTACTTC
.	few	TRBJ2-7	TRBV6-2/TRBV6-3	CASSYDSGYSYEQYF	TGTGCCAGCAGTTACGACAGCGGGTACTCCTACGAGCAGTACTTC
.	many	TRBJ1-1	TRBV10-3	CAIGRSNTEAFF	TGTGCCATCGGCAGATCGAACACTGAAGCTTTCTTT
TRBD2	many	TRBJ2-5	TRBV11-1	CASSLSRPSGSWETQYF	TGTGCCAGCAGCTTATCGCGGCCTAGCGGGAGTTGGGAGACCCAGTACTTC
TRBD1	once	TRBJ2-2	TRBV5-1	CASSFFPGQGATGELFF	TGCGCCAGCAGCTTCTTCCCGGGACAGGGGGCAACCGGGGAGCTGTTTTTT
.	many	TRBJ2-5	TRBV3-1	CASSQAQQQETQYF	TGTGCCAGCAGCCAAGCCCAACAGCAAGAGACCCAGTACTTC
TRBD2	many	TRBJ2-1	TRBV11-2	CASSLGRLAGWVSNEQFF	TGTGCCAGCAGCTTAGGGAGACTAGCGGGGTGGGTTTCCAATGAGCAGTTCTTC
TRBD1	many	TRBJ1-1	TRBV6-1	CASSPRDRGGPEAFF	TGTGCCAGCAGTCCCCGGGACAGGGGTGGGCCTGAAGCTTTCTTT
TRBD2	many	TRBJ2-3	TRBV12-3/TRBV12-4	CASSLSSGEDTQYF	TGTGCCAGCAGTTTAAGTAGCGGGGAGGATACGCAGTATTTT
TRBD2	many	TRBJ2-1	TRBV10-3	CAISEFSGSRNEQFF	TGTGCCATCAGTGAGTTTAGCGGGAGTAGGAATGAGCAGTTCTTC
.	few	TRBJ2-1	TRBV5-4	CASSSAQGSYNEQFF	TGTGCCAGCAGCTCGGCGCAGGGCTCCTACAATGAGCAGTTCTTC
.	many	TRBJ1-2	TRBV15	CATSRSRAPKRNYGYTF	TGTGCCACCAGCAGATCTCGGGCCCCGAAGAGAAACTATGGCTACACCTTC
.	many	TRBJ2-1	TRBV7-6	CASSWGGSLTNEQFF	TGTGCCAGCAGCTGGGGGGGCAGCCTTACCAATGAGCAGTTCTTC
TRBD2	many	TRBJ2-3	TRBV20-1	CSALAGAPYGDTQYF	TGCAGTGCTCTAGCGGGGGCGCCTTATGGGGATACGCAGTATTTT
.	many	TRBJ1-2	TRBV20-1	CSASPGNGYTF	TGCAGTGCTAGCCCCGGGAATGGCTACACCTTC
.	many	TRBJ1-2	TRBV29-1	CSVRRDYGYTF	TGCAGCGTTCGTAGGGACTATGGCTACACCTTC
TRBD1	.	TRBJ2-5	TRBV4-2	CASSQLTGGYSQETQYF	TGTGCCAGCAGCCAACTTACAGGGGGGTACAGCCAAGAGACCCAGTACTTC
TRBD1	many	TRBJ2-3	TRBV6-5	CASRTGSDTQYF	TGTGCCAGCCGGACAGGGTCCGATACGCAGTATTTT